The 31 T cell receptor beta chains reported below all come from one sample, sequenced in a study of blood T cell repertoires in COVID-19. Profiling relied on immunoSEQ multiplex PCR, and the TCRdb table lists in-frame clones only, not all of them. The sample lists about 410,000 clones; roughly 91% were seen once. Specimen: PBMCs or T cells enriched from blood (not recorded which). The origin of the receptors is a man younger than 35 who had recovered from COVID-19.

This sequence joins TRBV2 and TRBJ2-2; a possible D gene is TRBD1 (6 bases). The length of the CDR3 is 13 residues. From germline, CDR1 is SNHLY and CDR2 FYNNEI. V gave up 1 base and J gave up 6 bases, with 6 bases separating them. The CDR3 sequence: CASSEGTAGELFF. The CDR3 nucleotides are TGTGCCAGCAGTGAAGGGACAGCCGGGGAGCTGTTTTTT.

The gene calls are TRBV6-5 and TRBJ2-7, with 10 bases matching TRBD1. The CDR3 totals 12 residues. Germline V CDR1 and CDR2: MNHEY, SVGAGI. V shed 6 bases, J shed 4 bases, and the junction held 0 bases outside the gene matches. CDR3 sequence (DNA): TGTGCCAGCAGGGGACAGGGGTACGAGCAGTACTTC. Translating gives CASRGQGYEQYF.

This chain connects TRBV6-5 to TRBJ1-2; 9 bases are shared with TRBD1. Germline V gives CDR1 MNHEY, CDR2 SVGAGI. Trimming at V came to 6 bases and at J to 5 bases, leaving 7 bases not matched to a gene. The CDR3 consists of 14 residues. The CDR3 protein is CASSAGTGNYGYTF. The CDR3 DNA reads TGTGCCAGCAGCGCGGGGACAGGGAATTATGGCTACACCTTC.

The V and J genes are TRBV9 and TRBJ1-4; the D gene is possibly TRBD1 (6 bases). The germline gives CDR1 SGDLS, CDR2 YYNGEE. The CDR3 totals 16 residues. With 3 bases removed from V and 4 bases from J, the gap between germline ends came to 16 bases. The CDR3 reads CASSADLQGNNEKLFF. The CDR3 coding sequence is TGTGCCAGCAGCGCAGACCTACAGGGAAATAATGAAAAACTGTTTTTT. Combining the CDR3 with reference TRBV9 and TRBJ1-4 gives the whole variable domain DSGVTQTPKHLITATGQRVTLRCSPRSGDLSVYWYQQSLDQGLQFLIQYYNGEERAKGNILERFSAQQFPDLHSELNLSSLELGDSALYFCASSADLQGNNEKLFFGSGTQLSVL.

This clone was observed a few times. This rearrangement joins TRBV7-8 to TRBJ1-2; D is unclear. The CDR3 length is 13 residues. V lost 3 bases and J lost 0, with 5 bases in between. Germline lookup yields CDR1 SGHVS and CDR2 FQNEAQ. The CDR3: CASSLETNYGYTF. The CDR3 DNA sequence: TGTGCCAGCAGCTTGGAGACTAACTATGGCTACACCTTC.

As for this clone: Other DNA sequences in the same sample also yield this CDR3. The genes are TRBV28 and TRBJ1-2; 9 nucleotides match TRBD1. The CDR3 length is 14 residues. Germline CDR1 MDHEN, CDR2 SYDVKM. V lost 5 bases and J lost 4; bases outside the gene matches: 5. The CDR3 region is CASSLGQGSYGYTF. CDR3 DNA sequence: TGTGCCAGCAGTCTTGGACAGGGGAGCTATGGCTACACCTTC.

J is TRBJ1-1 and V is TRBV5-5, with D possibly TRBD1 on 5 matching bases. The CDR3 extends over 14 amino acids. Trimming cost V 1 base and J 2 bases, with 9 bases left between them. Germline assignment: CDR1 SGHKS and CDR2 YYEKEE (reference sequence). Here the CDR3 reads CASSLLQVNTEAFF. Written as DNA, the CDR3 is TGTGCCAGCAGCTTGTTACAGGTAAACACTGAAGCTTTCTTT.

The gene calls are TRBV13 and TRBJ2-5, with D maybe TRBD1 (5 bases). Germline V lookup: CDR1 PRHDT, CDR2 FYEKMQ (reference sequence). CDR3 length equals 18 residues. V gave up 4 bases and J gave up 2 bases, with 23 bases separating them. The CDR3 nucleotides read TGTGCCAGCAGCTCCGCCACCGCAGGGATGGGGTTGCAAGAGACCCAGTACTTC. Its translation is CASSSATAGMGLQETQYF.

This chain uses TRBV6-5 with TRBJ1-1; 9 positions agree with TRBD1. V was clipped by 6 bases and J by 1 base; unmatched bases: 3. Germline CDR1 is MNHEY and CDR2 is SVGAGI. CDR3 length equals 14 residues. CDR3 sequence reads: CASRGDRANTEAFF. The CDR3 bases are TGTGCCAGCAGGGGGGACAGGGCGAACACTGAAGCTTTCTTT.

This clone was counted only a few times. V and J are TRBV27 and TRBJ1-3; D possibly corresponds to TRBD1 (6 bases). Germline V CDR1 and CDR2: MNHEY, SMNVEV (reference sequence). Trimming took off 10 bases at V and 0 bases at J, with 13 bases between the two ends. CDR3 length: 14 amino acids. Written as DNA, the CDR3 is TGTGCCAAGAACCCAGGGGACTCTGGAAACACCATATATTTT. Residues: CAKNPGDSGNTIYF.

The chain combines TRBV5-1 with TRBJ1-3; TRBD1 agrees at 7 bases. The CDR3 has 16 residues. Trimming removed 0 bases from V and 0 bases from J; junction bases left unmatched: 3. The germline V gene has CDR1 SGHRS and CDR2 YFSETQ. CDR3 amino acids: CASSLGTGVSGNTIYF. For the CDR3, the DNA is TGCGCCAGCAGCTTGGGGACAGGCGTCTCTGGAAACACCATATATTTT.

This clone has just one count. The V gene is TRBV7-6, the J gene TRBJ1-3; maybe TRBD1 (5 bases). Germline lookup yields CDR1 SGHVS and CDR2 FNYEAQ. V was cut by 1 base and J by 6 bases, with 16 bases left in between. CDR3 length equals 16 residues. CDR3 in amino acids: CASSLEAGRAENTIYF. Written as DNA, the CDR3 is TGTGCCAGCAGCTTAGAAGCAGGCAGGGCGGAAAACACCATATATTTT.

The V and J genes are TRBV19 and TRBJ1-1; D perhaps matches TRBD1 (6 bases). Germline CDR1 and CDR2: LNHDA and SQIVND (reference sequence). This CDR3 is built from 14 residues. Between the trimmed V and J ends, which lost 7 bases and 5 bases, there was a span of 17 bases. Written as DNA, the CDR3 is TGTGCCAGTATCGCAGCAGGGGAGTGGACTGAAGCTTTCTTT. Encoded protein: CASIAAGEWTEAFF.

The chain links TRBV12-3 or TRBV12-4 to TRBJ1-2; D is undetermined. CDR3 length: 11 amino acids. The germline V and J ends were trimmed by 1 base and 10 bases, with 7 bases remaining between them. CDR3 in amino acids: CASSLVPVYTF. The CDR3 DNA is TGTGCCAGCAGTTTAGTCCCGGTCTACACCTTC.

The V call is TRBV5-6, the J call TRBJ2-1; a possible D gene is TRBD1 (6 bases). Trimming stripped 4 bases from V and 9 bases from J, with 11 bases between. Germline V CDR1 and CDR2: SGHDT, YYEEEE. The CDR3 sequence is 12 residues long. The CDR3 sequence: CASSVGGSEQFF. CDR3 nucleotide sequence: TGTGCCAGCAGCGTAGGGGGTAGTGAGCAGTTCTTC.

This sequence joins TRBV19 and TRBJ1-2, with TRBD1 as a possible D gene (6 bases). Per the germline V gene, CDR1 is LNHDA and CDR2 is SQIVND (reference sequence). This CDR3 spans 12 amino acids. V lost 11 bases and J 8 bases, leaving 18 bases between the germline ends. DNA of the CDR3: TGTGCCGGAACTTCAGGGGATCGGGGCTACACCTTC. Protein sequence: CAGTSGDRGYTF.

This clone came up many times. The sample contains more than one DNA sequence encoding this CDR3. J is TRBJ2-3 and V is TRBV29-1; TRBD1 agrees at 8 bases. Germline CDR1 is SQVTM and CDR2 is ANQGSEA. Trimming took 3 bases from V and 4 from J; bases not matched to a gene: 3. CDR3 length: 13 residues. CDR3 protein: CSVDPQGADTQYF. CDR3 nucleotides: TGCAGCGTTGACCCACAGGGGGCAGATACGCAGTATTTT.

The V and J genes are TRBV5-6 and TRBJ1-5, with 8 bases lining up with TRBD1. V trimming: 0 bases; J trimming: 7 bases; junction bases outside the gene matches: 3. CDR3 size: 14 residues. CDR1 SGHDT and CDR2 YYEEEE come from the germline V gene. CDR3 bases: TGTGCCAGCAGCTTGGGACAGGGGAGACAGCCCCAGCATTTT. As protein: CASSLGQGRQPQHF.

V gene TRBV6-1 combines with J gene TRBJ2-7; D gene unclear. Trimming cost V 2 bases and J 3 bases, with 11 bases left between them. This CDR3 region has 14 residues. The germline CDR1 and CDR2 sequences are MNHNS and SASEGT. DNA for the CDR3: TGTGCCAGCAGTGAACGGCAGCGAAACTACGAGCAGTACTTC. Protein product: CASSERQRNYEQYF.

This clone showed up just once. The rearrangement uses TRBV9 and TRBJ2-1; D perhaps matches TRBD1 (5 bases). The CDR3 runs 17 residues. V was shortened by 0 bases and J by 6 bases, with 19 bases between the two germline ends. CDR1 is SGDLS, CDR2 YYNGEE, per germline. CDR3 nucleotide sequence: TGTGCCAGCAGCGTAGCCTCGACGAGATTAGGGGCCAATGAGCAGTTCTTC. Residues: CASSVASTRLGANEQFF. Combining the CDR3 with reference TRBV9 and TRBJ2-1 gives the whole variable domain DSGVTQTPKHLITATGQRVTLRCSPRSGDLSVYWYQQSLDQGLQFLIQYYNGEERAKGNILERFSAQQFPDLHSELNLSSLELGDSALYFCASSVASTRLGANEQFFGPGTRLTVL.

This chain links TRBV5-5 with TRBJ1-3; 8 nucleotides line up with TRBD1. Germline values: CDR1 SGHKS, CDR2 YYEKEE (reference sequence). The CDR3 spans 15 residues. V lost 2 bases, J lost 8 bases, and 9 bases stayed unmatched. This CDR3 reads CASSFWTGISDTIYF. The CDR3 nucleotides read TGTGCCAGCAGCTTTTGGACAGGGATTTCGGACACCATATATTTT.

The V gene is TRBV11-2, the J gene TRBJ2-1, with 9 nucleotides matching TRBD1. J was trimmed by 4 bases and V by 5 bases; bases with no gene match: 6. Germline values: CDR1 SGHAT, CDR2 FQNNGV. This CDR3 comprises 15 residues. CDR3 coding DNA: TGTGCCAGCAGCCTGGACAGGGGAGAATACAATGAGCAGTTCTTC. As protein: CASSLDRGEYNEQFF.

This chain links TRBV11-2 with TRBJ2-6, with TRBD1 as a possible D gene (6 bases). Trimming cost V 5 bases and J 0 bases, with 14 bases left between them. The CDR3 runs to 17 residues. Germline CDR1 is SGHAT and CDR2 is FQNNGV. CDR3 bases: TGTGCCAGCAGCCTCCCAACAGGGTTCTCTGGGGCCAACGTCCTGACTTTC. Translation: CASSLPTGFSGANVLTF.

This clone was picked up one time. The V gene is TRBV28, the J gene TRBJ1-5, with 7 bases lining up with TRBD1. Unmatched junction bases numbered 12, after V lost 6 bases and J lost 7 bases. Germline values: CDR1 MDHEN, CDR2 SYDVKM. This CDR3 comprises 15 residues. The CDR3 nucleotides are TGTGCCAGCAGCCGAGGGACAGTAGATTTACAGCCCCAGCATTTT. Amino acids: CASSRGTVDLQPQHF.

V is TRBV3-1 (or the pseudogene TRBV3-2) and J is TRBJ1-2, with D tentatively TRBD1 (5 bases). The CDR3 covers 16 residues. Per the germline V gene, CDR1 is LGHDT and CDR2 is YNNKEL (reference sequence). Trimming took 3 bases from V and 4 from J, leaving 18 bases between them. CDR3 in DNA: TGTGCCAGCAGCCACGGGGGAGGGGCCGGGGGCTATGGCTACACCTTC. Residues: CASSHGGGAGGYGYTF.

As DNA, the CDR3 is TGTGCCACCAGTAGGGACAGGGGTTTGGGTGGCTACACCTTC. Translating it yields CATSRDRGLGGYTF. The chain combines TRBV15 with TRBJ1-2, with 10 bases that match TRBD1. The CDR3 contains 14 residues. The V gene's germline CDR1 is LNHNV and CDR2 YYDKDF (reference sequence). J lost 7 bases, V lost 6 bases, and 8 bases had no gene match.

Turning to this clone: This sample also contains other DNA sequences that code for the same CDR3. The chain uses TRBV27 and TRBJ1-5; a possible D gene is TRBD1 (5 bases). This CDR3 is built from 13 residues. V dropped 2 bases and J dropped 6 bases, with 8 bases sitting between them. Germline CDR1 reads MNHEY; CDR2 reads SMNVEV (reference sequence). The CDR3 reads CASSLGGGQPQHF. In DNA, the CDR3 is TGTGCCAGCAGTTTAGGGGGAGGTCAGCCCCAGCATTTT.

The rearrangement uses TRBV19 and TRBJ2-2; no clear D gene. This CDR3 contains 13 residues. Trimming stripped 7 bases from V and 5 bases from J, with 11 bases between. Germline-derived CDR1 and CDR2 are LNHDA and SQIVND (reference sequence). CDR3 nucleotide sequence: TGTGCCAGTAATACACGTCAGACCGGGGAGCTGTTTTTT. It yields the protein CASNTRQTGELFF.

The chain couples TRBV18 to TRBJ2-7, with 11 bases lining up with TRBD2. With V trimmed by 5 bases and J by 0 bases, 6 bases remained unmatched. The CDR3 has 16 amino acids. Germline V CDR1 and CDR2: KGHSH, LQKENI. Here the CDR3 DNA reads TGTGCCAGCTCATTGGGACTAGCGGACCTCTCCTACGAGCAGTACTTC. Translating gives CASSLGLADLSYEQYF.

The V and J genes are TRBV24-1 and TRBJ1-1; D uncertain. The germline V and J ends were trimmed by 4 bases and 8 bases, with 7 bases remaining between them. This CDR3 is 11 amino acids long. CDR1 and CDR2 from the germline V gene are KGHDR and SFDVKD. The CDR3 nucleotides are TGTGCCACCAGTGACCTCAGAGAAGCTTTCTTT. This encodes CATSDLREAFF.

V gene TRBV7-9 combines with J gene TRBJ2-1; D is possibly TRBD1 (5 bases). The ends were cut back, 2 bases at V and 7 bases at J, with 6 bases in the middle. CDR3 length equals 12 residues. From germline, CDR1 is SEHNR and CDR2 FQNEAQ (reference sequence). The DNA for the CDR3 is TGTGCCAGCAGCTTACCAGGGAATGAGCAGTTCTTC. Its protein is CASSLPGNEQFF.